These 4 T cell receptor beta chains share one sample of origin, sequenced in a study of cytomegalovirus exposure and HLA in healthy donors. Researchers ran the PCR with 60 Vbeta and 13 Jbeta primers. Only in-frame clones appear in the TCRdb table, and some are missing; sequencing was by immunoSEQ multiplex PCR. The table lists 170,000 or so clones, over 70% of them singletons. Material: PBMCs. The receptor source for this set is a woman aged 45-60 years in good health and CMV-seropositive.

The rearrangement links TRBV5-1 to TRBJ1-2, with D unclear. The CDR3 is 16 residues long. Trimming shortened V by 0 bases and J by 0 bases, and 12 bases separated the two germline ends. Germline CDR1 is SGHRS and CDR2 is YFSETQ. The CDR3 bases are TGCGCCAGCAGCTTGGCTTTCAGCGCAGCTAACTATGGCTACACCTTC. It encodes CASSLAFSAANYGYTF.

This clone showed up just a few times. The CDR3 nucleotides read TGTGCCAGCAGCATAGTAGGAGGTCCTTTAGCTAACTATGGCTACACCTTC. This sequence encodes CASSIVGGPLANYGYTF. The chain couples TRBV7-2 to TRBJ1-2; D call uncertain. The ends were cut back, 5 bases at V and 0 bases at J, with 19 bases in the middle. The CDR3 extends over 17 amino acids. Germline V lookup: CDR1 SGHTA, CDR2 FQGNSA. The whole variable domain, filled in from reference TRBV7-2 and TRBJ1-2, reads GAGVSQSPSNKVTEKGKDVELRCDPISGHTALYWYRQSLGQGLEFLIYFQGNSAPDKSGLPSDRFSAERTGGSVSTLTIQRTQQEDSAVYLCASSIVGGPLANYGYTFGSGTRLTVV.

The chain uses TRBV11-2 and TRBJ2-1; 8 bases map to TRBD2. The germline V gene has CDR1 SGHAT and CDR2 FQNNGV. V lost 0 bases and J lost 4; bases outside the gene matches: 8. The CDR3 is 17 amino acids. The CDR3 region has the DNA TGTGCCAGCAGCTTAGATCCGCGGGGGGCAGTTTACAATGAGCAGTTCTTC. This codes for CASSLDPRGAVYNEQFF.

The sample holds one count of this clone. The chain has TRBV7-6 and TRBJ2-5; tentatively, D is TRBD1 (6 bases). The germline V gene encodes CDR1 SGHVS and CDR2 FNYEAQ. V was pared by 5 bases and J by 0 bases, with 19 bases between. The CDR3 sequence is 17 residues long. The CDR3 DNA sequence: TGTGCCAGCAGCCACCTAACAGGGAAAGCGTACCAAGAGACCCAGTACTTC. Amino acid sequence: CASSHLTGKAYQETQYF. The complete variable domain, with remaining parts taken from reference TRBV7-6 and TRBJ2-5, reads GAGVSQSPRYKVTKRGQDVALRCDPISGHVSLYWYRQALGQGPEFLTYFNYEAQQDKSGLPNDRFSAERPEGSISTLTIQRTEQRDSAMYRCASSHLTGKAYQETQYFGPGTRLLVL.